The 9 T cell receptor beta chains in this list originate from one sample, sequenced in a study of high-grade serous ovarian cancer treatment subgroups (dated by TCRdb to about 2021). Receptors were amplified or captured by the immunoSEQ multiplex PCR assay. TCRdb stores this immuneACCESS table with in-frame sequences only. Part of the clones is absent; in the studies checked, under half of the shortfall reflects unresolved V genes, and no reason is known for the rest. This sample comprises 6,000 or so clones, around 70% of them detected only once. The top ten clones comprise around 7.7% of the sample. Collection of tumor samples took place before definitive surgery or chemotherapy. What was sequenced was tumor tissue. Receptors originate from a human donor with high-grade serous ovarian cancer.

V gene TRBV2 combines with J gene TRBJ2-3; a possible D gene is TRBD1 (6 bases). The germline V gene has CDR1 SNHLY and CDR2 FYNNEI. V shed 10 bases and J shed 2 bases, with 10 bases lying between them. The CDR3 consists of 12 residues. CDR3 nucleotide sequence: TGTGCCAACGGACAGCTCACAGATACGCAGTATTTT. Protein product: CANGQLTDTQYF.

This clone was seen once. The chain recombines TRBV18 with TRBJ1-4, with 10 bases identical to TRBD1. CDR1 and CDR2 from the germline V gene are KGHSH and LQKENI. Trimming cost V 4 bases and J 5 bases; bases outside gene matches: 1. The CDR3 spans 14 residues. Here the CDR3 reads CASSLGQGNEKLFF. The CDR3, as DNA: TGTGCCAGCTCACTGGGACAGGGGAATGAAAAACTGTTTTTT.

The J gene is TRBJ2-2, the V gene TRBV10-3; D might be TRBD1 or TRBD2, each matching 5 bases. The V gene lost 7 bases and the J gene lost 7 bases, with 16 bases spanning the gap. The CDR3 is 14 residues long. The V gene's germline CDR1 is ENHRY and CDR2 SYGVKD. CDR3 in DNA: TGTGCCATCAACCGGGACGGAGGTATCGGGGAGCTGTTTTTT. This gives the protein CAINRDGGIGELFF.

This chain links TRBV27 with TRBJ1-1; D is unclear. Germline V gene lookup returns CDR1 MNHEY and CDR2 SMNVEV (reference sequence). V lost 8 bases and J 0 bases, leaving 10 bases between the germline ends. The CDR3 spans 13 residues. CDR3 nucleotide sequence: TGTGCCAGCGTATCCCCCATGAACACTGAAGCTTTCTTT. It is translated as CASVSPMNTEAFF.

This chain joins TRBV7-8 and TRBJ1-4; 9 positions agree with TRBD1. The junction had 6 bases not matched to a gene; V was cut back by 6 bases and J by 1 base. Germline V gives CDR1 SGHVS, CDR2 FQNEAQ. CDR3 length: 16 amino acids. CDR3 amino acids: CASRAGTGRTNEKLFF. For the CDR3, the DNA is TGTGCCAGCAGGGCCGGGACAGGGAGAACTAATGAAAAACTGTTTTTT.

The chain employs TRBV7-3 and TRBJ2-2; 9 bases are shared with TRBD1. Germline assignment: CDR1 SGHTA and CDR2 FQGTGA. The CDR3 is made up of 15 amino acids. Losses at the gene ends were 5 bases for V and 3 bases for J; bases not matched to a gene: 4. CDR3 nucleotides: TGTGCCAGCAGCCCCGGGACAGGGTACACCGGGGAGCTGTTTTTT. This translates into CASSPGTGYTGELFF.

The CDR3 DNA follows: TGTGCCAGCAGCCAAGGGACTAGCGGGGGAACCCCCGGGGAGCTGTTTTTT. Its protein is CASSQGTSGGTPGELFF. The rearrangement links TRBV4-2 to TRBJ2-2; the match to TRBD2 covers 13 bases. V shed 1 base and J 6 bases; nucleotides not matched to a gene: 5. The CDR3 has 17 residues. Germline CDR1 is LGHNA and CDR2 is YNFKEQ.

The chain joins TRBV28 to TRBJ1-2; 8 bases align to TRBD1. V gave up 4 bases and J gave up 8 bases; unmatched junction bases: 9. The germline V gene encodes CDR1 MDHEN and CDR2 SYDVKM. There are 14 residues in the CDR3. The CDR3 spells CASSSPGGFWGYTF. The CDR3 DNA reads as TGTGCCAGCAGTTCTCCAGGGGGCTTCTGGGGCTACACCTTC.

In its sample, this clone was seen once. The J gene is TRBJ1-4, the V gene TRBV28, with 9 bases identical to TRBD1. Germline CDR1 and CDR2: MDHEN and SYDVKM. Trimming at V came to 6 bases and at J to 5 bases, leaving 7 bases not matched to a gene. The CDR3 spans 15 residues. The CDR3 nucleotides are TGTGCCAGCAGGGGGGGGGACAGGGCAAATGAAAAACTGTTTTTT. Translated, it gives CASRGGDRANEKLFF.